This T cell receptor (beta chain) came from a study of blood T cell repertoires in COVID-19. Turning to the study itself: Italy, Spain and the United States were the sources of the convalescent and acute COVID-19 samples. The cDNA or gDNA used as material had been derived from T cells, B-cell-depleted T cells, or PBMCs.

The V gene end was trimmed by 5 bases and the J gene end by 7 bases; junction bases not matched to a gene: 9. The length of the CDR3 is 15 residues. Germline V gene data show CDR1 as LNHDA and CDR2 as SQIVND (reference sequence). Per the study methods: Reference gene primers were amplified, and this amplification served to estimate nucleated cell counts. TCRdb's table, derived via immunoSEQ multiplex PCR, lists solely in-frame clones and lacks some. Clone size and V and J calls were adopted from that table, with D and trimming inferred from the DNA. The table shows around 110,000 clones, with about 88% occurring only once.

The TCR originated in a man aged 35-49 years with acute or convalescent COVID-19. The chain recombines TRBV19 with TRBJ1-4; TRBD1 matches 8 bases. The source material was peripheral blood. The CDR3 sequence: CASSRRTGIPEKLFF. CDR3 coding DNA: TGTGCCAGTAGTCGTCGGACAGGGATCCCTGAAAAACTGTTTTTT.